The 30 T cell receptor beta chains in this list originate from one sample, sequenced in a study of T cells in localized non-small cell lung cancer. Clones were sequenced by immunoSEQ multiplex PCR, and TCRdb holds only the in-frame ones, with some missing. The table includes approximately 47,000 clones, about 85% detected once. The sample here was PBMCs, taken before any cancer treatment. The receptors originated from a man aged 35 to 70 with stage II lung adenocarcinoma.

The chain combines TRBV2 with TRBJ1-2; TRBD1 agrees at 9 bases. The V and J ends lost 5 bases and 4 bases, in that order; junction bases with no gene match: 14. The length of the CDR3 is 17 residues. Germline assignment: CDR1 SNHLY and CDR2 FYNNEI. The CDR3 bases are TGTGCCAGCAGTTCCGGGACAGGGCACTGGGGCGTCTATGGCTACACCTTC. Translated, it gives CASSSGTGHWGVYGYTF.

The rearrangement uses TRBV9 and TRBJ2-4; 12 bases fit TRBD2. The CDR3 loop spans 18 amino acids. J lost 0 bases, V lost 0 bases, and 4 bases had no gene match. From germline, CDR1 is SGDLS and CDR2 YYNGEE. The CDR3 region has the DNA TGTGCCAGCAGCGTAGAGTCGGGACTAGCGGGAGCCAAAAACATTCAGTACTTC. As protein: CASSVESGLAGAKNIQYF.

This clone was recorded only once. The DNA for the CDR3 is TGTGCCAGTAGTAACGGGGACAGAAGCAATCAGCCCCAGCATTTT. Its translation: CASSNGDRSNQPQHF. The chain employs TRBV19 and TRBJ1-5; 7 nucleotides agree with TRBD1. Germline V gives CDR1 LNHDA, CDR2 SQIVND (reference sequence). The CDR3 runs 15 residues. The trim removed 4 bases at V and 1 base at J, leaving 4 bases unmatched.

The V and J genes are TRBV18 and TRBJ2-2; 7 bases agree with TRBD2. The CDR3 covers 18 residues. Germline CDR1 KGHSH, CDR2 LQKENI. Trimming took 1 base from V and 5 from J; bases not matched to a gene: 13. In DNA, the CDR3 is TGTGCCAGCTCACCACAGACTAGCAGCGTGTCGGGAACCGGGGAGCTGTTTTTT. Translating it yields CASSPQTSSVSGTGELFF.

DNA of the CDR3: TGTGCCAGCAGCCGTGCCACACTAGCGGGGGCGTCCGGGGAGCTGTTTTTT. Translating gives CASSRATLAGASGELFF. This chain uses TRBV14 with TRBJ2-2; 11 nucleotides match TRBD2. The CDR3 spans 17 residues. Germline V gives CDR1 SGHDN, CDR2 FVKESK. Losses at the gene ends were 4 bases for V and 6 bases for J; bases not matched to a gene: 10.

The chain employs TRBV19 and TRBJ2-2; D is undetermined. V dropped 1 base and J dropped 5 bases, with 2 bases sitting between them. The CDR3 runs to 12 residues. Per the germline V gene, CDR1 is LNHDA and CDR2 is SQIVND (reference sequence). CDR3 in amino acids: CASSIVTGELFF. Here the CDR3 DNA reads TGTGCCAGTAGTATAGTGACCGGGGAGCTGTTTTTT.

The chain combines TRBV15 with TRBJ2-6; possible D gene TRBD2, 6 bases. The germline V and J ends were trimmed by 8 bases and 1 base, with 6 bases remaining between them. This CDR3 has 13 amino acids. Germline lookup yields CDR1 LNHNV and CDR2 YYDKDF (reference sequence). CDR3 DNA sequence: TGTGCCACCGGGGGGTCTGGGGCCAACGTCCTGACTTTC. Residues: CATGGSGANVLTF.

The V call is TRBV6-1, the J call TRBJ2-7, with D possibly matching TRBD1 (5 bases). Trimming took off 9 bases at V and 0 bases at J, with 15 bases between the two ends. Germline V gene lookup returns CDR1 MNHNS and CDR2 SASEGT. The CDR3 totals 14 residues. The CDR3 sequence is CASQIEQASYEQYF. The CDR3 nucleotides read TGTGCCAGTCAAATAGAACAGGCCTCCTACGAGCAGTACTTC.

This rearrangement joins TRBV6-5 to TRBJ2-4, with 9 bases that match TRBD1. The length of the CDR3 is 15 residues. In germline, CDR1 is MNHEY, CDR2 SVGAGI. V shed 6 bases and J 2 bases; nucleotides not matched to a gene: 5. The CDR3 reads CASSPGQGSKNIQYF. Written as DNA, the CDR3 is TGTGCCAGCAGCCCGGGACAGGGATCCAAAAACATTCAGTACTTC.

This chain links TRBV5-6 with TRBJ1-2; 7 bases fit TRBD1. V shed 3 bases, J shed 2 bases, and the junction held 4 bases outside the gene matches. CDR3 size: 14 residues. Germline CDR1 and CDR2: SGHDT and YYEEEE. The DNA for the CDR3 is TGTGCCAGCAGCTCCGGGACAGTCAACTATGGCTACACCTTC. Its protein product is CASSSGTVNYGYTF. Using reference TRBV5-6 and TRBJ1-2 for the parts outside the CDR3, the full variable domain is DAGVTQSPTHLIKTRGQQVTLRCSPKSGHDTVSWYQQALGQGPQFIFQYYEEEERQRGNFPDRFSGHQFPNYSSELNVNALLLGDSALYLCASSSGTVNYGYTFGSGTRLTVV.

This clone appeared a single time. The chain's CDR3 is CASSITGQGTYEQYF. CDR3 coding DNA: TGTGCCAGCAGCATCACAGGGCAAGGAACCTACGAGCAGTACTTC. This chain uses TRBV5-6 with TRBJ2-7; D perhaps matches TRBD1 (6 bases). This CDR3 region has 15 residues. V lost 4 bases and J 2 bases, leaving 16 bases between the germline ends. Germline CDR1 reads SGHDT; CDR2 reads YYEEEE.

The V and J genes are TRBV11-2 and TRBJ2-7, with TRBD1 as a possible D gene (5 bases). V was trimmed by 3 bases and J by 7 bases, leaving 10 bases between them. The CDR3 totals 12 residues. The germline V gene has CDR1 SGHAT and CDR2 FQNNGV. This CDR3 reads CASSLGPLEQYV. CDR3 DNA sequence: TGTGCCAGCAGCTTGGGGCCTCTTGAGCAGTACGTC.

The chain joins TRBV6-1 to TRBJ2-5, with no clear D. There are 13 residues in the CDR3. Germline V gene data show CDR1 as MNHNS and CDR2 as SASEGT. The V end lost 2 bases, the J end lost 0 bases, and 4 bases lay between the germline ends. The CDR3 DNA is TGTGCCAGCAGTGAAACAAACCAAGAGACCCAGTACTTC. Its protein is CASSETNQETQYF.

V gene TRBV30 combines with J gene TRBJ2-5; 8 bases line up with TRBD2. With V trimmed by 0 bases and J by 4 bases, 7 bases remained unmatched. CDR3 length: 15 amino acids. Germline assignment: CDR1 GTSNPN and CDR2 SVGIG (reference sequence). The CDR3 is CAWSVSGGLRETQYF. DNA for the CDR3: TGTGCCTGGAGTGTATCGGGGGGGCTACGAGAGACCCAGTACTTC. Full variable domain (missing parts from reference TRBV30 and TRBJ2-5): SQTIHQWPATLVQPVGSPLSLECTVEGTSNPNLYWYRQAAGRGLQLLFYSVGIGQISSEVPQNLSASRPQDRQFILSSKKLLLSDSGFYLCAWSVSGGLRETQYFGPGTRLLVL.

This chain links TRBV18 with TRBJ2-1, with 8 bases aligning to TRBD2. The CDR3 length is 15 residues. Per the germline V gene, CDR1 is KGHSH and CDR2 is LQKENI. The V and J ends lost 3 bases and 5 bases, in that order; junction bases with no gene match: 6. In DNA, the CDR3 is TGTGCCAGCTCACCGTTAGCGGGGACTAACAATGAGCAGTTCTTC. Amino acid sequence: CASSPLAGTNNEQFF.

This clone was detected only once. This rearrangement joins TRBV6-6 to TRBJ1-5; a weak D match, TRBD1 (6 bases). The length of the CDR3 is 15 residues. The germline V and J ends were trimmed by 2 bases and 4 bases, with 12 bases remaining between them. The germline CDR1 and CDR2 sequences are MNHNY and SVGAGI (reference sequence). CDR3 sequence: CASSYVPDRNQPQHF. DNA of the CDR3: TGTGCCAGCAGTTACGTCCCGGACAGAAATCAGCCCCAGCATTTT.

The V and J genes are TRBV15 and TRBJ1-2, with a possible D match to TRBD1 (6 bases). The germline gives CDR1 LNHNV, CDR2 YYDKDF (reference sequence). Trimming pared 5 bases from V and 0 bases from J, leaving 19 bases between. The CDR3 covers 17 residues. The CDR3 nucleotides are TGTGCCACCAGCGAGGAGAGGGGGGGTAAGGCTAACTATGGCTACACCTTC. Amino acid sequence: CATSEERGGKANYGYTF.

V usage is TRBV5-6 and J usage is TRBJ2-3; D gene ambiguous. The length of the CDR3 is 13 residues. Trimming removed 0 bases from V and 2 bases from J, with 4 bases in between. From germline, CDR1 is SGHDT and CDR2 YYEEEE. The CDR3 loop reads CASSLEVTDTQYF. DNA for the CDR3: TGTGCCAGCAGCTTGGAAGTCACAGATACGCAGTATTTT.

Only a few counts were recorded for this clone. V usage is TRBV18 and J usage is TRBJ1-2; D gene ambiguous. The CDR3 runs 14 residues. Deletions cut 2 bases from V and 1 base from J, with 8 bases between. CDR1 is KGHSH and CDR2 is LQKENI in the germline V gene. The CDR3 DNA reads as TGTGCCAGCTCACCAGACGGGGATAACTATGGCTACACCTTC. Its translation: CASSPDGDNYGYTF.

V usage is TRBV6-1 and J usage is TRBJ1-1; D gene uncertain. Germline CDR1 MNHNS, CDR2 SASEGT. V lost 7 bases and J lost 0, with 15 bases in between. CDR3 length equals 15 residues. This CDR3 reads CASTSEGLMNTEAFF. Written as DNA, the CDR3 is TGTGCCAGCACCTCGGAAGGTTTGATGAACACTGAAGCTTTCTTT.

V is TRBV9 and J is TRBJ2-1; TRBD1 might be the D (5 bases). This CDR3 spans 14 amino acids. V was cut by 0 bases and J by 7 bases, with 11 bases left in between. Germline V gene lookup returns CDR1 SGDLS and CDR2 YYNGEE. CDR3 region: CASSVVEGVNEQFF. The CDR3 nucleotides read TGTGCCAGCAGCGTAGTGGAAGGGGTGAATGAGCAGTTCTTC.

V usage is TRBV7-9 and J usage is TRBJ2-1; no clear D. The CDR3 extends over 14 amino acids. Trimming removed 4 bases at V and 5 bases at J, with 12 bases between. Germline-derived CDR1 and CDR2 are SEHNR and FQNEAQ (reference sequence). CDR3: CASSYPGWDNEQFF. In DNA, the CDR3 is TGTGCCAGCAGCTACCCAGGCTGGGACAATGAGCAGTTCTTC.

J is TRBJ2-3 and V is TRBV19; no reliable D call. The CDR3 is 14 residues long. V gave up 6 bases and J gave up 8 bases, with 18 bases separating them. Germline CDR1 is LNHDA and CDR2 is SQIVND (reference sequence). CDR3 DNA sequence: TGTGCCAGTAGCCCAGCGATTTCCAGCAGTACGCAGTATTTT. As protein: CASSPAISSSTQYF.

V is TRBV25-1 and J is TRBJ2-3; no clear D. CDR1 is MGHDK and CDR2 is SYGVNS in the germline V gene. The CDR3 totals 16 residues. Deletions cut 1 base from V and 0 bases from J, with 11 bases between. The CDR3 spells CASSELGRASTDTQYF. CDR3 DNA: TGTGCCAGCAGTGAATTAGGTCGGGCTAGCACAGATACGCAGTATTTT.

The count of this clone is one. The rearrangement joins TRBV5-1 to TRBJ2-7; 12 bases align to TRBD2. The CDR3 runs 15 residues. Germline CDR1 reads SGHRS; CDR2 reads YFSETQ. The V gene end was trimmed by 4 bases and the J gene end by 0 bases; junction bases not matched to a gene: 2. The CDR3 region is CASSRTSGDSYEQYF. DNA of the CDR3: TGCGCCAGCAGCCGGACTAGCGGGGACTCCTACGAGCAGTACTTC. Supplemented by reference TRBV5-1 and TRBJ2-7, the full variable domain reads KAGVTQTPRYLIKTRGQQVTLSCSPISGHRSVSWYQQTPGQGLQFLFEYFSETQRNKGNFPGRFSGRQFSNSRSEMNVSTLELGDSALYLCASSRTSGDSYEQYFGPGTRLTVT.

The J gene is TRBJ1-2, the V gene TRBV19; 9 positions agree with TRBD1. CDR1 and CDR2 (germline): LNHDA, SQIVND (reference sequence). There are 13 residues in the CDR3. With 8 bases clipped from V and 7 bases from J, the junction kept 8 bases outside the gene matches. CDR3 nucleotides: TGTGCCAGTCTGGGACAGGGTTTTTTTGGCTACACCTTC. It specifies CASLGQGFFGYTF.

CDR3 region: CASSLLGQEQFF. The DNA for the CDR3 is TGTGCCAGCAGCTTATTAGGGCAGGAACAGTTCTTC. The rearrangement uses TRBV7-6 and TRBJ2-1; no reliable D call. Germline lookup yields CDR1 SGHVS and CDR2 FNYEAQ. The CDR3 consists of 12 residues. The ends were cut back, 2 bases at V and 13 bases at J, with 12 bases in the middle. The complete variable domain, with remaining parts taken from reference TRBV7-6 and TRBJ2-1, reads GAGVSQSPRYKVTKRGQDVALRCDPISGHVSLYWYRQALGQGPEFLTYFNYEAQQDKSGLPNDRFSAERPEGSISTLTIQRTEQRDSAMYRCASSLLGQEQFFGPGTRLTVL.

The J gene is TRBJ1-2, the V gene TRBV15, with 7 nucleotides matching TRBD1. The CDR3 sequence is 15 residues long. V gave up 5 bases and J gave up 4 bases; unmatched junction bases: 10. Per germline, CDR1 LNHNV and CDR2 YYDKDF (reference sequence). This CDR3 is CATSGFRQGGYGYTF. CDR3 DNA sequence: TGTGCCACCAGCGGGTTTAGACAGGGAGGCTATGGCTACACCTTC.

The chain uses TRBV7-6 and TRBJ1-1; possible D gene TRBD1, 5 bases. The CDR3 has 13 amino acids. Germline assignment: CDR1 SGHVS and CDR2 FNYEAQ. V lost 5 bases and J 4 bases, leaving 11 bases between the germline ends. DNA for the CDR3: TGTGCCAGCAGCCACCGGGGGAGCACTGAAGCTTTCTTT. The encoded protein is CASSHRGSTEAFF.

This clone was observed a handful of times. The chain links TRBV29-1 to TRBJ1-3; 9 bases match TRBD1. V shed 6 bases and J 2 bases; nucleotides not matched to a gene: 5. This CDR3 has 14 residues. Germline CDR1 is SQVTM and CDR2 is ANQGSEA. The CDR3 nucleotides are TGCAGCGTCTTAACAGGGGGCGCTGGAAACACCATATATTTT. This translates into CSVLTGGAGNTIYF. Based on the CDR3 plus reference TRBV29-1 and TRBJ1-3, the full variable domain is SAVISQKPSRDICQRGTSLTIQCQVDSQVTMMFWYRQQPGQSLTLIATANQGSEATYESGFVIDKFPISRPNLTFSTLTVSNMSPEDSSIYLCSVLTGGAGNTIYFGEGSWLTVV.